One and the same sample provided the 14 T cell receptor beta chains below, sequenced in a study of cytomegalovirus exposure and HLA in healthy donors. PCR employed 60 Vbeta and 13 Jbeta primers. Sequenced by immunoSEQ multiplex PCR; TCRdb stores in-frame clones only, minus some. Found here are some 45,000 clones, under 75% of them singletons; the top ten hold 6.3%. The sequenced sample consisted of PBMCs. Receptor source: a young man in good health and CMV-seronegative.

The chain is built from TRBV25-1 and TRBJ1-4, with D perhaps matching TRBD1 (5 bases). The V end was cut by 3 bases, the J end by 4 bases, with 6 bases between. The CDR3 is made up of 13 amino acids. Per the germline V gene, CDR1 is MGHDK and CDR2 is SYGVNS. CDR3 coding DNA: TGTGCCAGCAGTGACAGGGTTAATGAAAAACTGTTTTTT. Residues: CASSDRVNEKLFF.

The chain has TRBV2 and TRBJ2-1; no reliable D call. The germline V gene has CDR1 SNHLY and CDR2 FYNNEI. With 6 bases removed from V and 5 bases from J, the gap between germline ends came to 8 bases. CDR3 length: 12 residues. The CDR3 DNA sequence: TGTGCCAGCAGGCTCACTCACAATGAGCAGTTCTTC. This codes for CASRLTHNEQFF. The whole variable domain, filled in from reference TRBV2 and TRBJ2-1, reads EPEVTQTPSHQVTQMGQEVILRCVPISNHLYFYWYRQILGQKVEFLVSFYNNEISEKSEIFDDQFSVERPDGSNFTLKIRSTKLEDSAMYFCASRLTHNEQFFGPGTRLTVL.

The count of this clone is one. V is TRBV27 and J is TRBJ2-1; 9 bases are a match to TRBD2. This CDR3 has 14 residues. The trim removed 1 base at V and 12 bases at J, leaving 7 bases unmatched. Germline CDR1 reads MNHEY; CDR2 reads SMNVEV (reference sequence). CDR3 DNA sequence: TGTGCCAGCAGTTTATTGGCGAGCGGGAGGCGGCAGTTCTTC. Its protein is CASSLLASGRRQFF.

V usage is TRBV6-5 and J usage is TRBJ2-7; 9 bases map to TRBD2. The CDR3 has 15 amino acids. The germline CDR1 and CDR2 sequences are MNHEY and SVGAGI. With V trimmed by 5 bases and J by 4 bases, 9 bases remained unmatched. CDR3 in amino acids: CASSTAGGMPYEQYF. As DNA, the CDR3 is TGTGCCAGCAGTACCGCGGGGGGGATGCCTTACGAGCAGTACTTC.

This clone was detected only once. The CDR3 DNA reads TGTGCCAGCAGTGAATGGGCTAGCGAGAGCACAGATACGCAGTATTTT. It is translated as CASSEWASESTDTQYF. The chain couples TRBV2 to TRBJ2-3, with D possibly TRBD2 on 6 matching bases. This CDR3 has 16 residues. From germline, CDR1 is SNHLY and CDR2 FYNNEI. V was clipped by 2 bases and J by 0 bases, with 12 bases between them.

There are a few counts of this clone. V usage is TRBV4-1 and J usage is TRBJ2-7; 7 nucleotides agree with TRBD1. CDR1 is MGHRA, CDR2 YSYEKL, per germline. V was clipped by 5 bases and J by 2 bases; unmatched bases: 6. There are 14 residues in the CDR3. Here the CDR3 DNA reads TGCGCCAGCAGCGTCTGGGACAGAGCCTACGAGCAGTACTTC. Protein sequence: CASSVWDRAYEQYF.

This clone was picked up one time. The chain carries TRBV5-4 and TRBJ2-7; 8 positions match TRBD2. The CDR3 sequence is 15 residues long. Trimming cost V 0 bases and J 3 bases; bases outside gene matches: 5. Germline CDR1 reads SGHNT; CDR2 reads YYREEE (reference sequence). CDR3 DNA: TGTGCCAGCAGCTTGGGAGCGGGAGAGGTCTACGAGCAGTACTTC. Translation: CASSLGAGEVYEQYF.

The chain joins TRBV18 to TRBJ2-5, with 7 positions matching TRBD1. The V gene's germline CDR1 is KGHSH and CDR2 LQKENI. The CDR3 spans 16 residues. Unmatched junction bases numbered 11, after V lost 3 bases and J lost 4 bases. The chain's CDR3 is CASSPMTGTIIETQYF. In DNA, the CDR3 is TGTGCCAGCTCACCTATGACAGGGACAATAATAGAGACCCAGTACTTC.

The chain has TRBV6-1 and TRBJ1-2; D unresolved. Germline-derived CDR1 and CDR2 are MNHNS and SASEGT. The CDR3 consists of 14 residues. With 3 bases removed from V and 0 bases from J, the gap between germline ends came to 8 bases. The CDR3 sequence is CASSEGGTNYGYTF. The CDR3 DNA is TGTGCCAGCAGTGAGGGCGGGACTAACTATGGCTACACCTTC.

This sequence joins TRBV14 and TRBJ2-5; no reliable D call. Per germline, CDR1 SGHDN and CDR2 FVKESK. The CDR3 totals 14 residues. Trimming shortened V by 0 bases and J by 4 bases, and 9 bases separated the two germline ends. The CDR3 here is CASSQEVGGETQYF. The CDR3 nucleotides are TGTGCCAGCAGCCAAGAGGTTGGCGGAGAGACCCAGTACTTC.

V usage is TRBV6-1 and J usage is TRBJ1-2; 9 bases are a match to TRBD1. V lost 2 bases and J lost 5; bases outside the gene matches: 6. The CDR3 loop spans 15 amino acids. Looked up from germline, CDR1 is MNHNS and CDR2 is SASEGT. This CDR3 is CASSEFRGQGYGYTF. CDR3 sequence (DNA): TGTGCCAGCAGTGAATTCCGGGGACAGGGATATGGCTACACCTTC.

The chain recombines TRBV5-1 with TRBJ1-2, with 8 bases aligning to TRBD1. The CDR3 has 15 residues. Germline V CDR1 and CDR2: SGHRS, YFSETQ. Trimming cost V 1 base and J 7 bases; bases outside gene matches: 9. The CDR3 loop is CASSLTLDRVGGYTF. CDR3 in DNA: TGCGCCAGCAGCTTGACTCTGGACAGGGTTGGTGGCTACACCTTC.

The CDR3 spells CATSKEQDDTEAFF. Written as DNA, the CDR3 is TGTGCCACGTCTAAGGAACAGGACGACACTGAAGCTTTCTTT. The V call is TRBV21-1, the J call TRBJ1-1; the table's D call TRBD1 went unverified against the DNA. TRBV21-1 is a pseudogene segment. CDR3 size: 14 residues.

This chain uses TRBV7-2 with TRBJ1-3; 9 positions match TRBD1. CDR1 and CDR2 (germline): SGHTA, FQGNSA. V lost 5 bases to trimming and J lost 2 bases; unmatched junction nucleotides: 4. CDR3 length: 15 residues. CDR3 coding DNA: TGTGCCAGCAGCCAGGACAGGGGTACTGGAAACACCATATATTTT. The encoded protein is CASSQDRGTGNTIYF.